Below are 9 T cell receptor beta chains sequenced from a single sample in a study of chemoradiotherapy in HPV16-positive cancers. Measured with immunoSEQ multiplex PCR; TCRdb has only the in-frame clones, and not every one. This sample has about 2,000 clones, with 70% to 85% found just once. This sample comprised tumor tissue, obtained from a patient who underwent chemoradiotherapy. The receptors here all came from a human donor with HPV-associated anogenital cancer.

V usage is TRBV6-1 and J usage is TRBJ1-1; possibly TRBD1 for D (6 bases). V was pared by 2 bases and J by 2 bases, with 12 bases between. The CDR3 has 15 amino acids. Per the germline V gene, CDR1 is MNHNS and CDR2 is SASEGT. Here the CDR3 reads CASSEQAGVNTEAFF. In DNA form, the CDR3 reads TGTGCCAGCAGTGAACAAGCAGGGGTTAACACTGAAGCTTTCTTT.

The chain uses TRBV7-8 and TRBJ1-3; 8 nucleotides line up with TRBD1. Germline loops: CDR1 SGHVS, CDR2 FQNEAQ. This CDR3 has 15 residues. The V gene end was trimmed by 5 bases and the J gene end by 7 bases; junction bases not matched to a gene: 10. CDR3 loop: CASSRGTGQRNTIYF. CDR3 nucleotide sequence: TGTGCCAGCAGCAGGGGGACAGGCCAACGGAACACCATATATTTT.

The J gene is TRBJ2-5, the V gene TRBV5-4, with no clear D. The CDR3 contains 14 residues. Trimming took off 1 base at V and 3 bases at J, with 10 bases between the two ends. Germline V gene lookup returns CDR1 SGHNT and CDR2 YYREEE (reference sequence). The CDR3 sequence is CASSLSWAEETQYF. The CDR3 DNA is TGTGCCAGCAGCTTGTCATGGGCAGAAGAGACCCAGTACTTC.

Only a few counts were recorded for this clone. The CDR3 region has the DNA TGCAGCGTGACAGTGCAGCTGAACACTGAAGCTTTCTTT. Translated: CSVTVQLNTEAFF. The V gene is TRBV29-1, the J gene TRBJ1-1; possibly TRBD1 for D (5 bases). CDR3 length: 13 residues. The germline V gene encodes CDR1 SQVTM and CDR2 ANQGSEA. Trimming left V 6 bases short and J 0 bases short, with 11 bases between.

The V gene is TRBV10-3, the J gene TRBJ1-1; a weak D match, TRBD1 (6 bases). The CDR3 contains 13 residues. From germline, CDR1 is ENHRY and CDR2 SYGVKD. Trimming pared 6 bases from V and 1 base from J, leaving 9 bases between. The CDR3 coding sequence is TGTGCCATCAGGACACAGGGGAACACTGAAGCTTTCTTT. Encoded protein: CAIRTQGNTEAFF.

The chain has TRBV7-9 and TRBJ2-3; the match to TRBD2 covers 7 bases. J gave up 1 base and V 5 bases, and 6 bases lay outside the gene matches. The CDR3 runs 15 residues. Germline CDR1 and CDR2: SEHNR and FQNEAQ (reference sequence). For the CDR3, the DNA is TGTGCCAGCAGCATTAGTCGGGGGGGCACAGATACGCAGTATTTT. Its translation is CASSISRGGTDTQYF. Looking up the rest from reference TRBV7-9 and TRBJ2-3 gives the full variable domain: DTGVSQNPRHKITKRGQNVTFRCDPISEHNRLYWYRQTLGQGPEFLTYFQNEAQLEKSRLLSDRFSAERPKGSFSTLEIQRTEQGDSAMYLCASSISRGGTDTQYFGPGTRLTVL.

This clone was observed a single time. V is TRBV29-1 and J is TRBJ1-2, with no clear D. Trimming removed 4 bases from V and 6 bases from J, with 6 bases in between. The germline gives CDR1 SQVTM, CDR2 ANQGSEA. This CDR3 contains 10 residues. The CDR3 DNA reads TGCAGCGTTGTCGGCCATGGCTACACCTTC. Translated, it gives CSVVGHGYTF. The full variable domain, with the rest looked up from reference TRBV29-1 and TRBJ1-2, is SAVISQKPSRDICQRGTSLTIQCQVDSQVTMMFWYRQQPGQSLTLIATANQGSEATYESGFVIDKFPISRPNLTFSTLTVSNMSPEDSSIYLCSVVGHGYTFGSGTRLTVV.

The chain combines TRBV7-2 with TRBJ1-5; 9 bases match TRBD1. Germline loops: CDR1 SGHTA, CDR2 FQGNSA. With 6 bases clipped from V and 7 bases from J, the junction kept 4 bases outside the gene matches. This CDR3 has 13 amino acids. CDR3 loop: CASSTGGEQPQHF. The CDR3 DNA follows: TGTGCCAGCAGTACAGGGGGCGAACAGCCCCAGCATTTT. The full variable domain, rest sourced from reference TRBV7-2 and TRBJ1-5, is GAGVSQSPSNKVTEKGKDVELRCDPISGHTALYWYRQSLGQGLEFLIYFQGNSAPDKSGLPSDRFSAERTGGSVSTLTIQRTQQEDSAVYLCASSTGGEQPQHFGDGTRLSIL.

J is TRBJ1-4 and V is TRBV2; D gene unclear. CDR3 length equals 14 residues. The V end was cut by 5 bases, the J end by 7 bases, with 14 bases between. Germline CDR1 and CDR2: SNHLY and FYNNEI. CDR3 nucleotides: TGTGCCAGCAGTCCCCTAGGGCAGAGTGAAAAACTGTTTTTT. Translation: CASSPLGQSEKLFF.